The 20 T cell receptor beta chains given below trace back to one sample, sequenced in a study of control samples from healthy donors and cancer patients. The data were produced by immunoSEQ multiplex PCR, yet TCRdb's version contains in-frame clones alone and is incomplete. The profile covers 390,000 or so clones, with about nine tenths appearing a single time and around 6.4% taken by the ten largest. Sequenced material: PBMCs. These receptors all come from a man aged 40-49 years with head and neck cancer.

The chain couples TRBV3-1 (or the pseudogene TRBV3-2) to TRBJ2-3; 7 bases fit TRBD2. Trimming cost V 0 bases and J 3 bases; bases outside gene matches: 9. CDR1 LGHDT and CDR2 YNNKEL come from the germline V gene (reference sequence). The CDR3 loop spans 17 amino acids. The CDR3 loop is CASSQDLPGEGTDTQYF. CDR3 nucleotide sequence: TGTGCCAGCAGCCAAGATCTTCCGGGGGAGGGAACAGATACGCAGTATTTT.

The table lists this clone with a count of one. The chain has TRBV6-2 or TRBV6-3 and TRBJ1-2; D is undetermined. The CDR3 sequence is 16 residues long. CDR1 and CDR2 (germline): MNHEY, SVGEGT. Trimming stripped 5 bases from V and 3 bases from J, with 19 bases between. The CDR3 sequence: CASSAALWGLDYGYTF. CDR3 DNA sequence: TGTGCCAGCAGTGCCGCCCTGTGGGGTCTAGACTATGGCTACACCTTC.

The chain recombines TRBV10-2 with TRBJ1-5, with 11 nucleotides matching TRBD1. The CDR3 extends over 15 amino acids. Germline V CDR1 and CDR2: WSHSY, SAAADI. V shed 7 bases and J 4 bases; nucleotides not matched to a gene: 6. The CDR3 loop is CASTMGTGGNQPQHF. The CDR3 region has the DNA TGCGCCAGCACAATGGGGACAGGGGGGAATCAGCCCCAGCATTTT.

This chain connects TRBV6-5 to TRBJ2-7, with 7 bases that match TRBD1. V lost 5 bases, J lost 4 bases, and 11 bases stayed unmatched. This CDR3 spans 15 amino acids. Germline V lookup: CDR1 MNHEY, CDR2 SVGAGI. The CDR3 spells CASSRQGEGVYEQYF. CDR3 nucleotides: TGTGCCAGCAGTCGACAGGGCGAGGGGGTATACGAGCAGTACTTC.

J is TRBJ1-6 and V is TRBV30, with 9 bases that match TRBD1. This CDR3 has 13 amino acids. The junction had 6 bases not matched to a gene; V was cut back by 8 bases and J by 7 bases. Per germline, CDR1 GTSNPN and CDR2 SVGIG (reference sequence). The CDR3 reads CAAPGTGNSPLHF. The CDR3 DNA reads as TGTGCCGCCCCCGGGACAGGGAATTCACCCCTCCACTTT.

The chain joins TRBV6-2 or TRBV6-3 to TRBJ2-5, with 9 bases that match TRBD2. With V trimmed by 2 bases and J by 4 bases, 8 bases remained unmatched. Per the germline V gene, CDR1 is MNHEY and CDR2 is SVGEGT. The CDR3 is made up of 16 amino acids. CDR3 nucleotides: TGTGCCAGCAGTTACGAGGGCGGGAGGGGCGGAGAGACCCAGTACTTC. It specifies CASSYEGGRGGETQYF.

This clone was recorded once. The chain carries TRBV11-2 and TRBJ1-2; TRBD1 agrees at 7 bases. J was trimmed by 7 bases and V by 3 bases; bases with no gene match: 5. The CDR3 runs to 13 residues. The germline CDR1 and CDR2 sequences are SGHAT and FQNNGV. CDR3 protein: CASSFRGRVGYTF. The CDR3 region has the DNA TGTGCCAGCAGCTTCAGGGGGAGGGTTGGCTACACCTTC.

The chain couples TRBV28 to TRBJ2-7, with 7 bases matching TRBD2. The CDR3 length is 17 residues. With 6 bases clipped from V and 2 bases from J, the junction kept 16 bases outside the gene matches. Germline V gene data show CDR1 as MDHEN and CDR2 as SYDVKM. CDR3 sequence: CASRGGVEKGFTYEQYF. The CDR3 DNA reads as TGTGCCAGCAGGGGGGGGGTGGAGAAAGGGTTCACCTACGAGCAGTACTTC.

This clone has a handful of counts. This rearrangement joins TRBV28 to TRBJ1-2; TRBD1 aligns across 9 bases. CDR1 is MDHEN and CDR2 is SYDVKM in the germline V gene. The CDR3 is 13 amino acids. Trimming took 3 bases from V and 4 from J; bases not matched to a gene: 0. The DNA for the CDR3 is TGTGCCAGCAGTTTGGGACAGGGCTATGGCTACACCTTC. This codes for CASSLGQGYGYTF.

This chain connects TRBV5-5 to TRBJ1-2; 12 bases match TRBD1. The V gene end was trimmed by 1 base and the J gene end by 8 bases; junction bases not matched to a gene: 6. Germline loops: CDR1 SGHKS, CDR2 YYEKEE (reference sequence). The CDR3 length is 15 residues. CDR3 residues: CASSLTTGTGGGYTF. For the CDR3, the DNA is TGTGCCAGCAGCTTGACGACCGGGACAGGGGGCGGCTACACCTTC.

The V gene is TRBV27, the J gene TRBJ1-6; tentatively, D is TRBD1 (5 bases). CDR1 and CDR2 (germline): MNHEY, SMNVEV (reference sequence). This CDR3 has 14 residues. V gave up 2 bases and J gave up 13 bases, with 15 bases separating them. The chain's CDR3 is CASSLGAGRYPLHF. The CDR3 nucleotides read TGTGCCAGCAGTTTAGGGGCAGGACGCTATCCCCTCCACTTT.

The gene calls are TRBV28 and TRBJ1-6; D uncertain. Between the trimmed V and J ends, which lost 2 bases and 7 bases, there was a span of 9 bases. The CDR3 spans 14 residues. Germline lookup yields CDR1 MDHEN and CDR2 SYDVKM. The CDR3 reads CASSLDSLNSPLHF. In DNA form, the CDR3 reads TGTGCCAGCAGTTTAGACTCTCTAAATTCACCCCTCCACTTT.

The chain is built from TRBV2 and TRBJ1-2, with a possible D match to TRBD1 (6 bases). Germline loops: CDR1 SNHLY, CDR2 FYNNEI. The V gene lost 9 bases and the J gene lost 5 bases, with 16 bases spanning the gap. The CDR3 is 13 residues long. The CDR3 spells CASTTGIWYGYTF. For the CDR3, the DNA is TGTGCCAGTACCACAGGGATTTGGTATGGCTACACCTTC.

The chain employs TRBV6-5 and TRBJ2-2, with unresolved D. CDR1 MNHEY and CDR2 SVGAGI come from the germline V gene. This CDR3 contains 14 residues. Trimming shortened V by 1 base and J by 2 bases, and 5 bases separated the two germline ends. CDR3 DNA sequence: TGTGCCAGCAGTTACTTATCAAACACCGGGGAGCTGTTTTTT. Its protein product is CASSYLSNTGELFF.

This chain links TRBV19 with TRBJ1-2; 11 bases are shared with TRBD1. The CDR3 has 15 amino acids. V shed 7 bases and J 4 bases; nucleotides not matched to a gene: 8. From germline, CDR1 is LNHDA and CDR2 SQIVND (reference sequence). CDR3 sequence: CASNLPDRGPYGYTF. The CDR3, as DNA: TGTGCCAGTAATCTACCGGACAGGGGGCCCTATGGCTACACCTTC.

The chain is built from TRBV28 and TRBJ2-7; D remains unclear. This CDR3 comprises 11 residues. V was cut by 4 bases and J by 5 bases, with 6 bases left in between. Germline CDR1 reads MDHEN; CDR2 reads SYDVKM. The CDR3 loop is CASSSRHEQYF. CDR3 nucleotide sequence: TGTGCCAGCAGTTCCAGACACGAGCAGTACTTC.

This chain uses TRBV9 with TRBJ2-7; 8 bases are shared with TRBD2. J was trimmed by 1 base and V by 4 bases; bases with no gene match: 7. Germline V CDR1 and CDR2: SGDLS, YYNGEE. The CDR3 covers 15 residues. The CDR3 DNA reads TGTGCCAGCAGCCCCCGCCTAGCGGGTTCCTACGAGCAGTACTTC. Its translation: CASSPRLAGSYEQYF.

The chain recombines TRBV28 with TRBJ2-7, with D hard to call. The V end was cut by 4 bases, the J end by 6 bases, with 10 bases between. Per germline, CDR1 MDHEN and CDR2 SYDVKM. The CDR3 runs to 12 residues. The CDR3, as DNA: TGTGCCAGCAGTTGGCCAAGCTCCGAGCAGTACTTC. Its translation: CASSWPSSEQYF.

The count of this clone is one. V and J are TRBV7-9 and TRBJ2-5, with 10 bases aligning to TRBD1. V lost 5 bases, J lost 1 base, and 1 base stayed unmatched. This CDR3 is built from 14 residues. Germline CDR1 is SEHNR and CDR2 is FQNEAQ (reference sequence). CDR3 nucleotide sequence: TGTGCCAGCAGCGACAGGGGGCCCCAAGAGACCCAGTACTTC. Protein product: CASSDRGPQETQYF.

The chain is built from TRBV10-3 and TRBJ1-1; 8 nucleotides align to TRBD1. Germline CDR1 ENHRY, CDR2 SYGVKD. CDR3 length equals 13 residues. Losses at the gene ends were 6 bases for V and 1 base for J; bases not matched to a gene: 1. The CDR3 sequence: CAIRGTGNTEAFF. In DNA, the CDR3 is TGTGCCATCAGAGGGACAGGGAACACTGAAGCTTTCTTT.